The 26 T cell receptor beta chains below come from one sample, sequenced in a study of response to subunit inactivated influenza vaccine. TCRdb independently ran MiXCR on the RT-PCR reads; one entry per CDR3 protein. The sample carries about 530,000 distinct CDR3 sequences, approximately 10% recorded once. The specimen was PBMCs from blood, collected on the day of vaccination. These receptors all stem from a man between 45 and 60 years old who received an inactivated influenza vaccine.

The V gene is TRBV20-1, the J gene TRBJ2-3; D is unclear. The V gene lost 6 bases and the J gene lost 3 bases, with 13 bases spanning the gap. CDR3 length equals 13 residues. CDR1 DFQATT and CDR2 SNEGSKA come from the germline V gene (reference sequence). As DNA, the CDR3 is TGCAGTGCCCAGTCGCAAAATACAGATACGCAGTATTTT. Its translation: CSAQSQNTDTQYF.

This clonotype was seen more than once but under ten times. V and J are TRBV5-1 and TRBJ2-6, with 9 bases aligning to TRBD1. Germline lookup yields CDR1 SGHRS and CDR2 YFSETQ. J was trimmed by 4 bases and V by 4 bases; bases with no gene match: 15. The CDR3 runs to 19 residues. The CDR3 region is CASSKEGQGLSSGANVLTF. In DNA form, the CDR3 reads TGCGCCAGCAGCAAAGAGGGACAGGGTCTCTCTTCAGGGGCCAACGTCCTGACTTTC.

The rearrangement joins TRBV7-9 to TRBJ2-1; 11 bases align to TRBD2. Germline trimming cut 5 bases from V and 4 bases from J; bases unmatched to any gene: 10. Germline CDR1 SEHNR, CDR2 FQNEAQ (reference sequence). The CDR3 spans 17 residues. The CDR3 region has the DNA TGTGCCAGCAGCCCAAACGTGGGACTAGCGGATTACAATGAGCAGTTCTTC. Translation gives CASSPNVGLADYNEQFF.

The CDR3 coding sequence is TGTGCCAGCAGCCCCCAGGGAGCGGGGGGCCTCACAGATACGCAGTATTTT. It encodes CASSPQGAGGLTDTQYF. V is TRBV11-2 and J is TRBJ2-3, with 9 bases identical to TRBD2. There are 17 residues in the CDR3. CDR1 and CDR2 (germline): SGHAT, FQNNGV. The V and J ends lost 5 bases and 2 bases, in that order; junction bases with no gene match: 11.

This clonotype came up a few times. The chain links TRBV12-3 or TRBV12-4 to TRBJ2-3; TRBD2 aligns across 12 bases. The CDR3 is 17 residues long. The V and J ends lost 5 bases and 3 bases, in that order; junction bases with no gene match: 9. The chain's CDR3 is CASSPPPGTSGTDTQYF. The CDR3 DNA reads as TGTGCCAGCAGTCCCCCCCCCGGGACTAGCGGGACAGATACGCAGTATTTT.

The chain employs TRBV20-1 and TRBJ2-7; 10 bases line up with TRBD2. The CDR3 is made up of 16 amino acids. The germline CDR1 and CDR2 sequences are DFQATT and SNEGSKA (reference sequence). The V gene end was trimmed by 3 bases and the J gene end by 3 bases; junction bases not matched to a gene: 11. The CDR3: CSASRSGRARVYEQYF. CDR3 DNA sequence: TGCAGTGCTAGCCGCAGCGGGAGGGCCAGGGTCTACGAGCAGTACTTC.

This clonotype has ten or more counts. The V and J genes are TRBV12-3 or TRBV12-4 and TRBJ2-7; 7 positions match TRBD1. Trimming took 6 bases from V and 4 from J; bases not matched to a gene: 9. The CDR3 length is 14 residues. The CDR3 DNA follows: TGTGCCAGCAGCCTCAGGACAGGTTTATACGAGCAGTACTTC. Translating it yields CASSLRTGLYEQYF.

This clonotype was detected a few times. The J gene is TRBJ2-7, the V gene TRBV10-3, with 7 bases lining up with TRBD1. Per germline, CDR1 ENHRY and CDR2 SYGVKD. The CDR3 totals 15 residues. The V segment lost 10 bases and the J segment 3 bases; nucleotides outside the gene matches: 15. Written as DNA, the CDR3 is TGTGCCACCGTCGGGATCGGGACAGCTTTCTACGAGCAGTACTTC. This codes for CATVGIGTAFYEQYF.

CDR3 residues: CSVSRGSTNEQYF. CDR3 bases: TGCAGTGTCAGCAGGGGATCTACAAACGAGCAGTACTTC. V and J are TRBV20-1 and TRBJ2-7; D possibly corresponds to TRBD1 (6 bases). Per the germline V gene, CDR1 is DFQATT and CDR2 is SNEGSKA (reference sequence). The CDR3 runs to 13 residues. Trimming shortened V by 7 bases and J by 5 bases, and 18 bases separated the two germline ends.

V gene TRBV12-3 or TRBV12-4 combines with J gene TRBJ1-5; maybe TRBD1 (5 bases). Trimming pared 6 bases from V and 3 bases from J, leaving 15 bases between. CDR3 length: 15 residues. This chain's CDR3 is CASSVAGGNNQPQHF. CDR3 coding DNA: TGTGCCAGCAGCGTGGCTGGGGGGAACAATCAGCCCCAGCATTTT.

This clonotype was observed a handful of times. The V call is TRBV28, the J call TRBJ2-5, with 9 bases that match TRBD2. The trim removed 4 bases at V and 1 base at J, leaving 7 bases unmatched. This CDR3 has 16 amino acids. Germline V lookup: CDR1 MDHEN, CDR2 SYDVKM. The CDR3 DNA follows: TGTGCCAGCAGTTCCAGATATAGCGGGAGCCAAGAGACCCAGTACTTC. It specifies CASSSRYSGSQETQYF. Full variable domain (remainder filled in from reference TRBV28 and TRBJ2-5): DVKVTQSSRYLVKRTGEKVFLECVQDMDHENMFWYRQDPGLGLRLIYFSYDVKMKEKGDIPEGYSVSREKKERFSLILESASTNQTSMYLCASSSRYSGSQETQYFGPGTRLLVL.

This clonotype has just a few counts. CDR3 DNA: TGTGCCAGCAGTTTCGGGTTTTCGGGGACAGATACGCAGTATTTT. Translating gives CASSFGFSGTDTQYF. This chain uses TRBV28 with TRBJ2-3; tentatively, D is TRBD2 (5 bases). This CDR3 has 15 amino acids. The germline V gene encodes CDR1 MDHEN and CDR2 SYDVKM. V gave up 3 bases and J gave up 3 bases, with 13 bases separating them.

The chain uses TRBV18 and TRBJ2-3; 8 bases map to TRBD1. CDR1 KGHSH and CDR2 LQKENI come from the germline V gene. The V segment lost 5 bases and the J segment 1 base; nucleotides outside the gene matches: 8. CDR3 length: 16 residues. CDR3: CASSFSQGAGTDTQYF. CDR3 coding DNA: TGTGCCAGCTCATTCTCTCAGGGGGCGGGCACAGATACGCAGTATTTT.

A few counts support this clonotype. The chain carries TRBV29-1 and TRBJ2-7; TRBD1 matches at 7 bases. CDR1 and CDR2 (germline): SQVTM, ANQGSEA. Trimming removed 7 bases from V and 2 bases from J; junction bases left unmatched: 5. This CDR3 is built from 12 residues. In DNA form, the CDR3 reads TGCAGCGCCAACACAGGGGCCTACGAGCAGTACTTC. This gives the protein CSANTGAYEQYF.

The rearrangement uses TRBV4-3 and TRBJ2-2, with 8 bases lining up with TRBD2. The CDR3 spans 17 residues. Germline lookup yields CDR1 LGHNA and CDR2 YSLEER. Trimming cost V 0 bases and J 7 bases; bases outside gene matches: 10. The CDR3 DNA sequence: TGCGCCAGCAGCCAAGAAACACCAAGCGGGAGTGGCGGGGAGCTGTTTTTT. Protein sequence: CASSQETPSGSGGELFF.

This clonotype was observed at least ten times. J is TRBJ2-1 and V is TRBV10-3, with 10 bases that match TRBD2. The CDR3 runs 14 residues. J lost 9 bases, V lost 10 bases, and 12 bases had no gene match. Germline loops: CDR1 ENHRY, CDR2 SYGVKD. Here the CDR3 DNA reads TGTGCCACCATTGTCCAGCGGGGGGGTAGTGAGCAGTTCTTC. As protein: CATIVQRGGSEQFF.

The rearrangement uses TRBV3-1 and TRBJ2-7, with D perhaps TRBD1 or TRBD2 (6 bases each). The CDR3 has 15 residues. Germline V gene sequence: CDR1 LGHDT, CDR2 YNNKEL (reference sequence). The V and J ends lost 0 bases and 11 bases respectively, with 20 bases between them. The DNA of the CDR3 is TGTGCCAGCAGCCAAGACGGGACAAGGCGCCCGGGGGAGTACTTC. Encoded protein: CASSQDGTRRPGEYF.

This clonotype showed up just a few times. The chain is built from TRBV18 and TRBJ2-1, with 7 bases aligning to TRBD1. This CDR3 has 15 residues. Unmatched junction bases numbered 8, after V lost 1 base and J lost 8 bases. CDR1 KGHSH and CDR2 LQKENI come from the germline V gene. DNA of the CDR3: TGTGCCAGCTCACCACAGTACAGGGGATTCGATGAGCAGTTCTTC. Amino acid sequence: CASSPQYRGFDEQFF.

The CDR3 protein is CATSSRRTNQPQHF. DNA of the CDR3: TGTGCCACCAGCTCCCGACGGACCAATCAGCCCCAGCATTTT. The chain carries TRBV15 and TRBJ1-5; D remains ambiguous. CDR1 is LNHNV and CDR2 is YYDKDF in the germline V gene (reference sequence). The CDR3 spans 14 residues. Trimming stripped 5 bases from V and 3 bases from J, with 11 bases between.

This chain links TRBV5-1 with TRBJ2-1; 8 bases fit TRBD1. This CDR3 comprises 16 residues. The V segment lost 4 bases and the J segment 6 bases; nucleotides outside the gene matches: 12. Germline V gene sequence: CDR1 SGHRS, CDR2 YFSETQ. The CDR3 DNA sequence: TGCGCCAGCAGCCTACGTACAGGGGGTGGGGTCAATGAGCAGTTCTTC. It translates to CASSLRTGGGVNEQFF.

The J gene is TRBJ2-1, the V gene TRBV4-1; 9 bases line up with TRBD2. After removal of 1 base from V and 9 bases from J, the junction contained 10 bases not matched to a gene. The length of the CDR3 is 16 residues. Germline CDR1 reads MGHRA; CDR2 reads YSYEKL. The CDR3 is CASSQAAGGVGTEQFF. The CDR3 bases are TGCGCCAGCAGCCAAGCCGCGGGAGGGGTGGGCACTGAGCAGTTCTTC.

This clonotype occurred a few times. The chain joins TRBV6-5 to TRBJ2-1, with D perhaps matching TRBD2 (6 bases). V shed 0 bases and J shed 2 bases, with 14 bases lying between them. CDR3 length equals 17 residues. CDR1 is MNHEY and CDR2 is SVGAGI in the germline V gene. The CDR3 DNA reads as TGTGCCAGCAGTTACTCGTATGGTCGGGAGCCCTACAATGAGCAGTTCTTC. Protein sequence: CASSYSYGREPYNEQFF.

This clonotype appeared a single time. The DNA for the CDR3 is TGTGCCAGCAGCCGAGGCGGGACGTTCAGCTCCTACGAGCAGTACTTC. Its protein product is CASSRGGTFSSYEQYF. This sequence joins TRBV2 and TRBJ2-7, with D tentatively TRBD2 (6 bases). The V gene lost 6 bases and the J gene lost 0 bases, with 18 bases spanning the gap. CDR3 length: 16 amino acids. The germline gives CDR1 SNHLY, CDR2 FYNNEI.

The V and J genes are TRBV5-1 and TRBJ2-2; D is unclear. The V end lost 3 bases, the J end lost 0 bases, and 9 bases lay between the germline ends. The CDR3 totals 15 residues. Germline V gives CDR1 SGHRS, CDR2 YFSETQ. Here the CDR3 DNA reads TGCGCCAGCAGCTCAAACCCTACGAACACCGGGGAGCTGTTTTTT. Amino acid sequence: CASSSNPTNTGELFF. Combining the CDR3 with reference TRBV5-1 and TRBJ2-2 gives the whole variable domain KAGVTQTPRYLIKTRGQQVTLSCSPISGHRSVSWYQQTPGQGLQFLFEYFSETQRNKGNFPGRFSGRQFSNSRSEMNVSTLELGDSALYLCASSSNPTNTGELFFGEGSRLTVL.

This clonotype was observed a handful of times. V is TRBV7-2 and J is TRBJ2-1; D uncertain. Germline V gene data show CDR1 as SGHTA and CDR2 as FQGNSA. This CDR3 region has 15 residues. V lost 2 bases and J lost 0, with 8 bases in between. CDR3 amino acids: CASSLKESSYNEQFF. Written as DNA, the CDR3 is TGTGCCAGCAGCTTAAAAGAGAGCTCCTACAATGAGCAGTTCTTC.

CDR3 loop: CASSLVGPGPYEQYF. The CDR3 nucleotides are TGTGCCAGCAGCTTGGTTGGGCCTGGCCCCTACGAGCAGTACTTC. The chain links TRBV5-5 to TRBJ2-7; no clear D gene. V was shortened by 0 bases and J by 2 bases, with 12 bases between the two germline ends. The CDR3 is 15 amino acids. Germline V CDR1 and CDR2: SGHKS, YYEKEE (reference sequence).